The T cell receptor (beta chain) described here comes from a study of shared clonotypes between healthy human individuals. The study, taken as a whole, reports: Estimated richness was generally greater in naive than memory subsets.

Notes on this clone: Its antigen is unidentified.

Every donor, a Caucasian adult, lived in Nashville, Tennessee. This CDR3 is 11 amino acids long. Germline assignment: CDR1 MNHEY and CDR2 SMNVEV (reference sequence). Trimming took 6 bases from V and 2 from J, leaving 3 bases between them. Measured with immunoSEQ multiplex PCR; TCRdb has only the in-frame clones, and not every one. In the table there are over a million clones, more than 60% of which are singletons. Sequenced: memory CD4+ T cells sorted from blood. As to subset: CD45RA-negative fraction. The chain carries TRBV27 and TRBJ2-3; D is unclear. This TCR derives from a young man in good health. The CDR3 here is CASRATDTQYF. The CDR3 coding sequence is TGTGCCAGCAGGGCCACAGATACGCAGTATTTT.